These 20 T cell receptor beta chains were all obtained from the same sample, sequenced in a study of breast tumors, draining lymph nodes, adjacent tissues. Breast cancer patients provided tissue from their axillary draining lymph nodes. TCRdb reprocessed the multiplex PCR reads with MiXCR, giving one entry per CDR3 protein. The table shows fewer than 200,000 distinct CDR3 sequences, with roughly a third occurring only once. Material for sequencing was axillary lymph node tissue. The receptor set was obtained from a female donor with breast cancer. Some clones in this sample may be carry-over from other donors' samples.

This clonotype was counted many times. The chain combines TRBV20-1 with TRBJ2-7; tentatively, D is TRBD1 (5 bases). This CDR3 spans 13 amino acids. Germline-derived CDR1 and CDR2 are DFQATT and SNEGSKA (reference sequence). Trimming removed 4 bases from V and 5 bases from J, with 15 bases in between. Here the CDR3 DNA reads TGCAGTGCTACTGGGCAGGGTTTGGACGAGCAGTACTTC. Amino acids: CSATGQGLDEQYF.

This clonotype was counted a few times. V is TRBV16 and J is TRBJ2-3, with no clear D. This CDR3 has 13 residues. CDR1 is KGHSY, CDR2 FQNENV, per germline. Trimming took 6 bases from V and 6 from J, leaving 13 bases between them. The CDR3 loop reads CASSRNLGDTQYF. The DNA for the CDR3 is TGTGCCAGCAGTCGAAACTTAGGGGATACGCAGTATTTT.

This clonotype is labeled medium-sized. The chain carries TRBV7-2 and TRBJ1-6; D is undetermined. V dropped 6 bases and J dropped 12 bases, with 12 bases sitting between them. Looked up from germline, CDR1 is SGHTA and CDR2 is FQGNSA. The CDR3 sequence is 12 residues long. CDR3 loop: CASSIPFGPLHF. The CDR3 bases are TGTGCCAGCAGTATACCCTTCGGACCCCTCCACTTT.

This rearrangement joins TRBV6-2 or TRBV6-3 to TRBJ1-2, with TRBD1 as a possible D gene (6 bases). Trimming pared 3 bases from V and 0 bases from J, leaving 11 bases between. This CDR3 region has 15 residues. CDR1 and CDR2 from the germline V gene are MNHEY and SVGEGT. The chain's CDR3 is CASSYRGPANYGYTF. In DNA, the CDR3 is TGTGCCAGCAGTTATCGGGGGCCAGCTAACTATGGCTACACCTTC.

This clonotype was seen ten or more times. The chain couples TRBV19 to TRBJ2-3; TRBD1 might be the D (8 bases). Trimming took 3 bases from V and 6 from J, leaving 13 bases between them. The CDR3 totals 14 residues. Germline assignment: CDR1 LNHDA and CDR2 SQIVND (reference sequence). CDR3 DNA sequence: TGTGCCAGTAGTATCGACAGGGGAGGGGATACGCAGTATTTT. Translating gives CASSIDRGGDTQYF.

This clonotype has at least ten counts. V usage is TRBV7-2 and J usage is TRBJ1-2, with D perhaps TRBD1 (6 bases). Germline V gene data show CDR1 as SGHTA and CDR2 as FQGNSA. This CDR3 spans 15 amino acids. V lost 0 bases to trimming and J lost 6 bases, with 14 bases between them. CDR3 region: CASSLAFGAGDGYTF. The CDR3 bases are TGTGCCAGCAGCTTAGCGTTTGGGGCAGGGGATGGCTACACCTTC. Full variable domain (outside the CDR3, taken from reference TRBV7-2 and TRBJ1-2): GAGVSQSPSNKVTEKGKDVELRCDPISGHTALYWYRQSLGQGLEFLIYFQGNSAPDKSGLPSDRFSAERTGGSVSTLTIQRTQQEDSAVYLCASSLAFGAGDGYTFGSGTRLTVV.

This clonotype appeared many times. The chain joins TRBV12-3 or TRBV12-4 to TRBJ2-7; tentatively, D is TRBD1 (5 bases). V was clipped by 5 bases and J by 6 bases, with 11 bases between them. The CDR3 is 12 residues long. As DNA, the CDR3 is TGTGCCAGCAGTCCAGGGATAAGCGAGCAGTACTTC. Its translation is CASSPGISEQYF.

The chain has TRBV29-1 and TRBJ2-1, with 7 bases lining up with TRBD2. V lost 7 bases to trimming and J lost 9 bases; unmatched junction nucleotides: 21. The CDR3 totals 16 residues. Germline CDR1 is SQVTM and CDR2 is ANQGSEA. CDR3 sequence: CSGCRDGGWEQREQFF. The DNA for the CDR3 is TGCAGCGGCTGCCGGGACGGGGGGTGGGAACAGCGTGAGCAGTTCTTC.

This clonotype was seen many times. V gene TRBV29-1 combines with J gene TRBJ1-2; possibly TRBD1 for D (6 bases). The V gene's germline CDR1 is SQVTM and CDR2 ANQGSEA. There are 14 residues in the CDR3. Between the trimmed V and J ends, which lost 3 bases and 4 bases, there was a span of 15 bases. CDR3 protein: CSVENRADIYGYTF. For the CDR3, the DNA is TGCAGCGTTGAGAACAGGGCCGACATCTATGGCTACACCTTC.

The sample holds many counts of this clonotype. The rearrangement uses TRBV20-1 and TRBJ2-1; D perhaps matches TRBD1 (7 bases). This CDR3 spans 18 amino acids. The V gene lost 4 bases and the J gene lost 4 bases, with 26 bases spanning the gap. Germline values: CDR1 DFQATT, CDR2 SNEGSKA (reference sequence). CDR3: CSAKGAGHLPRGYNEQFF. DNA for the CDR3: TGCAGTGCTAAGGGGGCGGGACACCTCCCGAGGGGGTACAATGAGCAGTTCTTC.

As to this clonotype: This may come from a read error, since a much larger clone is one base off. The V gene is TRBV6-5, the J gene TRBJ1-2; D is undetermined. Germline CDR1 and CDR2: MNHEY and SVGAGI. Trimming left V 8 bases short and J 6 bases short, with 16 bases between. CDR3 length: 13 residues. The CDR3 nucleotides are TGTGCCAGCTCGCTTATTAAGGCGGATGGCTACACCTTC. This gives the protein CASSLIKADGYTF.

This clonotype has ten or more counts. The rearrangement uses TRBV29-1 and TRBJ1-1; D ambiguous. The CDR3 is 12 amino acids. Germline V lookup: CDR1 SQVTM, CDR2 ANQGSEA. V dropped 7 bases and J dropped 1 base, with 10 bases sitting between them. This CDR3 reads CSAIEGNTEAFF. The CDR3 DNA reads TGCAGCGCGATCGAGGGGAACACTGAAGCTTTCTTT.

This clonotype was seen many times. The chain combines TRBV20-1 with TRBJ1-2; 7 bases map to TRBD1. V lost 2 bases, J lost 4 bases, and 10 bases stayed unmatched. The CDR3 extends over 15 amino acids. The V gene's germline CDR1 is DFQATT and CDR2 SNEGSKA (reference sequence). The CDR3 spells CSARPQGGKGYGYTF. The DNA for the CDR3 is TGCAGTGCTAGACCCCAGGGGGGTAAGGGCTATGGCTACACCTTC.

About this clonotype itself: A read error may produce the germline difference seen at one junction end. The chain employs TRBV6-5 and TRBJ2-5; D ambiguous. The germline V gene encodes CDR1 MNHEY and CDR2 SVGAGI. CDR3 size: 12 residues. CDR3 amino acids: CASSHSMGTQYF. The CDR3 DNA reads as TGTGCCAGCAGTCACTCAATGGGGACCCAGTACTTC.

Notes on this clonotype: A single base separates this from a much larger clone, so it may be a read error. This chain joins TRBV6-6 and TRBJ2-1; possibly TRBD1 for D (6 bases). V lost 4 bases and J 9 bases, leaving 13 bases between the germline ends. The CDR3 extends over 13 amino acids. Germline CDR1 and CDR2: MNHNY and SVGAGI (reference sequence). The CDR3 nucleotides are TGTGCCAGCAGTTCGACCCCACAGGGTGAGCAGTTCTTC. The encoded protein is CASSSTPQGEQFF.

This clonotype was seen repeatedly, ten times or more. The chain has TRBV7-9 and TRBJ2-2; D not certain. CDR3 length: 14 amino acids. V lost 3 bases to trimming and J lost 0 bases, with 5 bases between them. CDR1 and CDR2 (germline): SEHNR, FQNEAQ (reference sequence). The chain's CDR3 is CASSFNTNTGELFF. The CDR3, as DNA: TGTGCCAGCAGCTTCAATACGAACACCGGGGAGCTGTTTTTT.

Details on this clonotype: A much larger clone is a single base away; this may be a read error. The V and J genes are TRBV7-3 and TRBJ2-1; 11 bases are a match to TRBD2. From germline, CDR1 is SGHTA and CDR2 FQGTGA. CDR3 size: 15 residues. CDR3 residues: CASSPLAGAYNGQFF. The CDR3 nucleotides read TGTGCCAGCAGCCCACTAGCGGGGGCCTACAATGGGCAGTTCTTC. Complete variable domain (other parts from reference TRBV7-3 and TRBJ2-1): GAGVSQTPSNKVTEKGKYVELRCDPISGHTALYWYRQSLGQGPEFLIYFQGTGAADDSGLPNDRFFAVRPEGSVSTLKIQRTERGDSAVYLCASSPLAGAYNGQFFGPGTRLTVL.

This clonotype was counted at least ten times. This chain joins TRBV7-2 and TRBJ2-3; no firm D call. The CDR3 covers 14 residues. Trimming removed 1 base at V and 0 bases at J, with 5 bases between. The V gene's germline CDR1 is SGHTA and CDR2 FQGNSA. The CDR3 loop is CASSLGDSTDTQYF. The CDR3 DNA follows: TGTGCCAGCAGCTTAGGTGATAGCACAGATACGCAGTATTTT.

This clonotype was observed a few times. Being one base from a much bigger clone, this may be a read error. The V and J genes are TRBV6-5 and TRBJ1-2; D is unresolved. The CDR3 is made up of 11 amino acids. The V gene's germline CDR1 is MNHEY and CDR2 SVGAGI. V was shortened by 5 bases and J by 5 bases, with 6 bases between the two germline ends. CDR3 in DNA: TGTGCCAGCAGTCCCTTATATGGCTACACCTTC. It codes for CASSPLYGYTF.

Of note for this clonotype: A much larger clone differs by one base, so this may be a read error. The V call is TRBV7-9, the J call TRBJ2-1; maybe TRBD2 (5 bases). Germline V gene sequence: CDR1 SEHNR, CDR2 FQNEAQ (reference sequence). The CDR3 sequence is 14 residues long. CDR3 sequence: CASSRAVDYNEQLF. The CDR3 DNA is TGTGCCAGCAGCCGCGCGGTAGACTACAATGAGCAGCTCTTC.